This T cell receptor (beta chain) derives from a study of blood T cell repertoires in COVID-19. Study information: The United States, Italy and Spain were the sources of the acute and convalescent COVID-19 samples. From T cells, B-cell-depleted T cells, or PBMCs came the material, which was cDNA or gDNA.

Germline V gives CDR1 LNHDA, CDR2 SQIVND (reference sequence). The CDR3 has 17 amino acids. Trimming at V came to 4 bases and at J to 3 bases, leaving 12 bases not matched to a gene. Authors' processing steps: Using reference gene primer amplification, nucleated cell counts were estimated. TCRdb's table, derived via immunoSEQ multiplex PCR, lists solely in-frame clones and lacks some. From that table come the V and J calls and clone size; the DNA was used to work out D and trimming. The sample has more than 250,000 clones; approximately 85% are singletons. This clonotype was obtained from a man over 45 with active or convalescent COVID-19. The material sequenced was peripheral blood. The chain is built from TRBV19 and TRBJ1-1; TRBD1 matches 9 bases. The CDR3 sequence is CASSKTGTGPRDTEAFF. The CDR3, as DNA: TGTGCCAGTAGTAAGACCGGGACAGGGCCACGGGACACTGAAGCTTTCTTT.